The sequence of this T cell receptor beta chain was determined in a study of blood T cell repertoires in COVID-19. The V segment lost 11 bases and the J segment 1 base; nucleotides outside the gene matches: 6. There are 13 residues in the CDR3. Looked up from germline, CDR1 is SNHLY and CDR2 is FYNNEI. Data came from immunoSEQ multiplex PCR; TCRdb stores just in-frame clones and leaves some out. The repertoire consists of more than 110,000 clones, with around 79% occurring once and the leading ten covering roughly 2.9%. The sample comprised PBMCs or T cells enriched from blood (not recorded which). This sequence was found in a woman aged 50 to 60 who had recovered from COVID-19. The chain carries TRBV2 and TRBJ1-1; 8 positions agree with TRBD1. In nucleotides, the CDR3 is TGTGCCGGGACAGGAGGAAGGAACACTGAAGCTTTCTTT. It is translated as CAGTGGRNTEAFF.